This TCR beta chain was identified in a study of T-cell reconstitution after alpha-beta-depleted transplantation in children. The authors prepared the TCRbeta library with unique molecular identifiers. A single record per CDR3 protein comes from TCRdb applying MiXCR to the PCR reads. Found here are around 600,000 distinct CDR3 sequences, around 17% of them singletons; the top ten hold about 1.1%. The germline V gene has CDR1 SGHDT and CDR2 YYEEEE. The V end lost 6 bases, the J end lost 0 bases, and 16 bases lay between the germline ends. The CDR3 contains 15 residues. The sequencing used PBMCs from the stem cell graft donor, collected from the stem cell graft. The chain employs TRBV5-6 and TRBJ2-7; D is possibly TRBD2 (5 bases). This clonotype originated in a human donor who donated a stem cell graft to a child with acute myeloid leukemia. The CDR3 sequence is CASTETVGSSYEQYF. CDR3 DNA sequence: TGTGCCAGCACCGAGACCGTGGGGAGCTCCTACGAGCAGTACTTC.